This TCR beta chain was sequenced in a study of blood T cell repertoires in COVID-19. About the research overall: Sources were T cells, B-cell-depleted T cells, or PBMCs; the material itself was cDNA or gDNA.

V lost 0 bases, J lost 8 bases, and 11 bases lay in between. CDR1 SNHLY and CDR2 FYNNEI come from the germline V gene. This CDR3 spans 14 amino acids. The authors' processing: By means of reference gene primer amplification, nucleated cell counts were estimated. Some clones are missing from TCRdb's copy, which holds only in-frame ones; the method was immunoSEQ multiplex PCR. That table furnishes V, J and clone size, whereas the DNA furnished D and trimming. The sample consists of roughly 160,000 clones, about 80% of them appearing once. Sequencing input: peripheral blood. The clonotype was recovered from a woman of 80 years or more with acute or convalescent COVID-19. V and J are TRBV2 and TRBJ2-1, with no clear D. CDR3 in DNA: TGTGCCAGCAGTGAAGCGCTTGTCAGCGATGAGCAGTTCTTC. This sequence encodes CASSEALVSDEQFF.